The entry below describes one T cell receptor (beta chain). The entry originates in a study of blood T cell repertoires in COVID-19. CDR3 length: 16 residues. Germline V lookup: CDR1 KGHSH, CDR2 LQKENI. V was clipped by 4 bases and J by 0 bases, with 13 bases between them. Seattle's enrolled individuals joined amid active infection and were then monitored longitudinally. In the original workflow: Counts of nucleated cells, estimated from reference gene primer amplification, were obtained. Sequencing used immunoSEQ multiplex PCR; TCRdb keeps in-frame clones, though not all of them. V and J calls and clone size are given by that table; D and trimming were obtained from the DNA. The repertoire holds roughly 250,000 clones, with about 86% as singletons.

Sequencing was performed on peripheral blood. The gene calls are TRBV18 and TRBJ1-3; unclear D gene. The clonotype originates from a person aged 65 to 85 with COVID-19, enrolled during active disease. The CDR3 is CASSQEASYSGNTIYF. CDR3 nucleotides: TGTGCCAGCTCACAAGAGGCCAGCTACTCTGGAAACACCATATATTTT.